A single sample gave rise to the 3 T cell receptor beta chains below, sequenced in a study of T cell responses to AZD1222 COVID-19 vaccine. TCRdb's table, derived via immunoSEQ multiplex PCR, lists solely in-frame clones and lacks some. The data hold about 180,000 clones, with around 94% observed a single time. The sample here was peripheral blood, taken 28 days after the second AZD1222 dose. The receptor set was obtained from an adult who received the AZD1222 COVID-19 vaccine.

This chain joins TRBV5-4 and TRBJ2-7; a possible D gene is TRBD1 (6 bases). Between the trimmed V and J ends, which lost 1 base and 8 bases, there was a span of 13 bases. Germline V gene data show CDR1 as SGHNT and CDR2 as YYREEE (reference sequence). CDR3 length: 13 amino acids. The CDR3 here is CASSLQGIQQQYF. CDR3 sequence (DNA): TGTGCCAGCAGCTTGCAGGGGATTCAACAGCAGTACTTC.

This clone was observed once. This chain connects TRBV12-3 or TRBV12-4 to TRBJ2-1; TRBD2 matches 9 bases. This CDR3 region has 12 residues. V shed 5 bases and J 12 bases; nucleotides not matched to a gene: 5. The CDR3, as DNA: TGTGCCAGCAGTGCCGGGACTAGCAGGCAGTTCTTC. This codes for CASSAGTSRQFF.

The chain joins TRBV27 to TRBJ2-7; either TRBD1 or TRBD2 may fit D (5 bases each). Trimming took 6 bases from V and 4 from J, leaving 19 bases between them. CDR3 size: 15 residues. From germline, CDR1 is MNHEY and CDR2 SMNVEV (reference sequence). The CDR3 here is CASRAITGTDYEQYF. The CDR3 DNA is TGTGCCAGCAGAGCTATAACCGGGACGGATTACGAGCAGTACTTC.